A selection of T cell receptor beta chains follows, all from one sample in a study of T cell responses to AZD1222 COVID-19 vaccine. Only in-frame clones appear in the TCRdb table, and some are missing; sequencing was by immunoSEQ multiplex PCR. The data show roughly 80,000 clones, roughly 90% seen once. The sequencing here drew on peripheral blood, taken on day 0 of MenACWY control vaccination. The receptors derive from an adult in good health. Both conserved end residues are part of each CDR3. Fields, in order: J gene, clone size, V gene, D gene, CDR3 DNA, CDR3 protein. D genes are given only for firm matches. The size entry is marked missing in some rows and otherwise reads once, few, many or a size class.

J gene: TRBJ1-3; clone size: NA; V gene: TRBV2; D gene: NA; CDR3 DNA: TGTGCCAGCAGTGAACCGGCAGGGGCGGACACCATATATTTT; CDR3 protein: CASSEPAGADTIYF
J gene: TRBJ2-1; clone size: NA; V gene: TRBV7-2; D gene: TRBD2; CDR3 DNA: TGTGCCAGCAGCTTAAAGACTAGCGGGATTACAATCGAGCAGTTCTTC; CDR3 protein: CASSLKTSGITIEQFF
J gene: TRBJ2-1; clone size: NA; V gene: TRBV29-1; D gene: TRBD2; CDR3 DNA: TGCAGCGTTGAAGGTAAAGAACTAGCGGTTTTATCCTACAATGAGCAGTTCTTC; CDR3 protein: CSVEGKELAVLSYNEQFF
J gene: TRBJ2-1; clone size: NA; V gene: TRBV6-4; D gene: TRBD1; CDR3 DNA: TGTGCCAGCAGTGAGGCACAGGGGGTAGATTTTGAGCAGTTCTTC; CDR3 protein: CASSEAQGVDFEQFF
J gene: TRBJ1-5; clone size: NA; V gene: TRBV19; D gene: TRBD1; CDR3 DNA: TGTGCCAGTAGTATAGGCTGGACAGGGGGTTGGGGTCAGCCCCAGCATTTT; CDR3 protein: CASSIGWTGGWGQPQHF
J gene: TRBJ1-1; clone size: NA; V gene: TRBV6-5; D gene: NA; CDR3 DNA: TGTGCCAGCAGTAAGGGACAAGGGGGGAATGAAGCTTTCTTT; CDR3 protein: CASSKGQGGNEAFF
J gene: TRBJ1-3; clone size: NA; V gene: TRBV7-9; D gene: NA; CDR3 DNA: TGTGCCAGCAGCTTACTTGGGGACCGGAGCTCTGGAAACACCATATATTTT; CDR3 protein: CASSLLGDRSSGNTIYF
J gene: TRBJ2-7; clone size: NA; V gene: TRBV6-5; D gene: NA; CDR3 DNA: TGTGCCAGCAGCCAGACAGATGGGTACGAGCAGTACTTC; CDR3 protein: CASSQTDGYEQYF
J gene: TRBJ2-1; clone size: once; V gene: TRBV7-9; D gene: TRBD2; CDR3 DNA: TGTGCCAGCAAACCGGGACTAGGATACAATGAGCAGTTCTTC; CDR3 protein: CASKPGLGYNEQFF
J gene: TRBJ2-2; clone size: NA; V gene: TRBV7-2; D gene: NA; CDR3 DNA: TGTGCCAGCAGCTTGCTATCAACCCTTAACACCGGGGAGCTGTTTTTT; CDR3 protein: CASSLLSTLNTGELFF
J gene: TRBJ1-2; clone size: NA; V gene: TRBV12-3/TRBV12-4; D gene: NA; CDR3 DNA: TGTGCCAGCAGTTCTGGACCGTCCGGCTACACCTTC; CDR3 protein: CASSSGPSGYTF
J gene: TRBJ1-1; clone size: NA; V gene: TRBV27; D gene: NA; CDR3 DNA: TGTGCCAGCAGTTTAATAGGGGCTGAAGCTTTCTTT; CDR3 protein: CASSLIGAEAFF
J gene: TRBJ1-2; clone size: NA; V gene: TRBV5-1; D gene: NA; CDR3 DNA: TGCGCCAGCAGCTTGGCCGGGACACAGAATAACTATGGCTACACCTTC; CDR3 protein: CASSLAGTQNNYGYTF
J gene: TRBJ1-2; clone size: NA; V gene: TRBV28; D gene: NA; CDR3 DNA: TGTGCCAGCAGTTTATTGGGGGCCTCTGGCTACACCTTC; CDR3 protein: CASSLLGASGYTF
J gene: TRBJ1-5; clone size: NA; V gene: TRBV21-1; D gene: NA; CDR3 DNA: TGTGCCAGCAGCAAAGTTGGGAAGAATCGGACCCGACAGGGAGTAGGTCAGCCCCAGCATTTT; CDR3 protein: CASSKVGKNRTRQGVGQPQHF
J gene: TRBJ1-6; clone size: NA; V gene: TRBV24-1; D gene: NA; CDR3 DNA: TGTGCCACCAGTGATGGGCAGTATAATTCACCCCTCCACTTT; CDR3 protein: CATSDGQYNSPLHF
J gene: TRBJ1-4; clone size: NA; V gene: TRBV28; D gene: TRBD1; CDR3 DNA: TGTGCCAGCAGACAAACAGGGGTAGAAAAACTGTTTTTT; CDR3 protein: CASRQTGVEKLFF
J gene: TRBJ1-4; clone size: NA; V gene: TRBV9; D gene: NA; CDR3 DNA: TGTGCCAGCAGCGCCCTAGGGGGAAAACTGTTTTTT; CDR3 protein: CASSALGGKLFF
J gene: TRBJ1-5; clone size: NA; V gene: TRBV19; D gene: NA; CDR3 DNA: TGTGCCAGTAGTATAGGTGGGCCAGGTCTCAATCAGCCCCAGCATTTT; CDR3 protein: CASSIGGPGLNQPQHF
J gene: TRBJ2-5; clone size: NA; V gene: TRBV7-2; D gene: TRBD1; CDR3 DNA: TGTGCCAGCAGCTTGAACAGGGGAGAGGAGACCCAGTACTTC; CDR3 protein: CASSLNRGEETQYF
J gene: TRBJ2-1; clone size: NA; V gene: TRBV19; D gene: NA; CDR3 DNA: TGTGCCAGTAGTATCCCCTCTACTAGAGCCCTCGGGAATGAGCAGTTCTTC; CDR3 protein: CASSIPSTRALGNEQFF
J gene: TRBJ1-2; clone size: NA; V gene: TRBV3-1/TRBV3-2; D gene: TRBD1; CDR3 DNA: TGTGCCAGCAGCCGGGAGGGGGCTATTTATGGCTACACCTTC; CDR3 protein: CASSREGAIYGYTF
J gene: TRBJ2-3; clone size: NA; V gene: TRBV7-2; D gene: NA; CDR3 DNA: TGTGCCAGCAGCTTAAAGGGGCTATTGCTAAATACGCAGTATTTT; CDR3 protein: CASSLKGLLLNTQYF
J gene: TRBJ2-2; clone size: NA; V gene: TRBV5-1; D gene: NA; CDR3 DNA: TGCGCCAGCAGAGAGGGATCCGGGGAGCTGTTTTTT; CDR3 protein: CASREGSGELFF
J gene: TRBJ1-1; clone size: NA; V gene: TRBV28; D gene: NA; CDR3 DNA: TGTGCCAGCAGCCAACCCAAAGAAGGAGACACTGAAGCTTTCTTT; CDR3 protein: CASSQPKEGDTEAFF
J gene: TRBJ1-1; clone size: NA; V gene: TRBV10-2; D gene: NA; CDR3 DNA: TGCGCCAGCAGTCCAGTGAACACTGAAGCTTTCTTT; CDR3 protein: CASSPVNTEAFF